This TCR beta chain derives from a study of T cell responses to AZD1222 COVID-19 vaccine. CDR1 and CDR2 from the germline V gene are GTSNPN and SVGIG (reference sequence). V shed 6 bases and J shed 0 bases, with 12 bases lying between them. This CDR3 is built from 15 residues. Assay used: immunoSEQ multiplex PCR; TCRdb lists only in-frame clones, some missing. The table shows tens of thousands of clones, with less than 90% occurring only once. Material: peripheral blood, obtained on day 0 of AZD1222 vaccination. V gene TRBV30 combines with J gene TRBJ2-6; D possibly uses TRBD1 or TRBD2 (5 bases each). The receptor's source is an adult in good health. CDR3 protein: CACRGSPSGANVLTF. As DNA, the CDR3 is TGTGCCTGCCGGGGCTCCCCCTCTGGGGCCAACGTCCTGACTTTC.